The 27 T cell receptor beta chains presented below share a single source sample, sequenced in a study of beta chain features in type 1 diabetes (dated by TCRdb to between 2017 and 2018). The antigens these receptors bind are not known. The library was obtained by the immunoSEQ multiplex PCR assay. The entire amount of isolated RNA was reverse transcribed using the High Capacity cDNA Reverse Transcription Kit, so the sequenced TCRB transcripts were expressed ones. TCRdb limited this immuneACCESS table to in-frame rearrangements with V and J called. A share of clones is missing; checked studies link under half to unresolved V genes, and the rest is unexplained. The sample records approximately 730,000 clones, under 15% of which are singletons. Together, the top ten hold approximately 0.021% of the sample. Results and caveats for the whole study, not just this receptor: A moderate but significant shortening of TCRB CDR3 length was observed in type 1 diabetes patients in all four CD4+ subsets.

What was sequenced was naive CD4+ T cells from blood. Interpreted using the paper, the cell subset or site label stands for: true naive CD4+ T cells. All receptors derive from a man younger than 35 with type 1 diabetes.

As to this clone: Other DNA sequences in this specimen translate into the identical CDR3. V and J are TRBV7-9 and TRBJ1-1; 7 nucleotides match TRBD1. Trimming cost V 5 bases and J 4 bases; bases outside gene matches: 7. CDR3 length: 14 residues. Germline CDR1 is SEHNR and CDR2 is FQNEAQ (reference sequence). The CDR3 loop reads CASSLRQGGTEAFF. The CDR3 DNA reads TGTGCCAGCAGCCTCAGACAGGGAGGCACTGAAGCTTTCTTT. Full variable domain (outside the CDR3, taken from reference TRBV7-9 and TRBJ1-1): DTGVSQNPRHKITKRGQNVTFRCDPISEHNRLYWYRQTLGQGPEFLTYFQNEAQLEKSRLLSDRFSAERPKGSFSTLEIQRTEQGDSAMYLCASSLRQGGTEAFFGQGTRLTVV.

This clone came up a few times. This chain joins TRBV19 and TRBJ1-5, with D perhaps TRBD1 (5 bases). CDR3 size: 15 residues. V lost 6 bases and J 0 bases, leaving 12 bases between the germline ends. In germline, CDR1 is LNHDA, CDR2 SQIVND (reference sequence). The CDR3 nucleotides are TGTGCCAGTAGCAGGACACAGTATAGCAATCAGCCCCAGCATTTT. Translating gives CASSRTQYSNQPQHF.

The CDR3 DNA is TGCGCCAGCAGCGGGGGACAGGGCGGAATAGATACGCAGTATTTT. Amino acids: CASSGGQGGIDTQYF. The chain recombines TRBV5-1 with TRBJ2-3; 9 positions agree with TRBD1. The CDR3 length is 15 residues. After removal of 4 bases from V and 5 bases from J, the junction contained 8 bases not matched to a gene. Per germline, CDR1 SGHRS and CDR2 YFSETQ.

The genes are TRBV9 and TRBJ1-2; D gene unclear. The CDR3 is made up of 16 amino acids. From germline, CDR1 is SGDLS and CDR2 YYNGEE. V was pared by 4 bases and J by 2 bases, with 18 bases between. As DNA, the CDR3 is TGTGCCAGCAGCTTAACTAATCTGGGGAACAACTATGGCTACACCTTC. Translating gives CASSLTNLGNNYGYTF.

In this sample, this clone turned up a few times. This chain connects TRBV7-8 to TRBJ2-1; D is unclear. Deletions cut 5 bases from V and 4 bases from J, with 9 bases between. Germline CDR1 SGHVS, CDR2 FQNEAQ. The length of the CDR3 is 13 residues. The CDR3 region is CASSIGTYNEQFF. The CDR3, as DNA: TGTGCCAGCAGCATCGGAACATACAATGAGCAGTTCTTC. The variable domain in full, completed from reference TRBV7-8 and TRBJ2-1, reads GAGVSQSPRYKVAKRGQDVALRCDPISGHVSLFWYQQALGQGPEFLTYFQNEAQLDKSGLPSDRFFAERPEGSVSTLKIQRTQQEDSAVYLCASSIGTYNEQFFGPGTRLTVL.

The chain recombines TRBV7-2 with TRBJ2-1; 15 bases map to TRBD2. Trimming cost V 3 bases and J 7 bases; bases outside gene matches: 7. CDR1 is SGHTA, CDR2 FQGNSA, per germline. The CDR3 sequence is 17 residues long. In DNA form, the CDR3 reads TGTGCCAGCAGCTTCACGGGACTAGCGGGGGGCCAAAATGAGCAGTTCTTC. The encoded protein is CASSFTGLAGGQNEQFF.

The CDR3 here is CAWEQGIQETQYF. DNA of the CDR3: TGTGCCTGGGAACAGGGAATCCAAGAGACCCAGTACTTC. The V call is TRBV30, the J call TRBJ2-5; maybe TRBD1 (6 bases). Trimming shortened V by 5 bases and J by 1 base, and 11 bases separated the two germline ends. Germline CDR1 reads GTSNPN; CDR2 reads SVGIG (reference sequence). The CDR3 length is 13 residues.

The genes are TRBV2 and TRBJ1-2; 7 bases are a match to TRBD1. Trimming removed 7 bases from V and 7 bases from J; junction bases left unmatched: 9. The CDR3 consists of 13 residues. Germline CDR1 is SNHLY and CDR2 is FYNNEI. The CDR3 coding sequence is TGTGCCAGCACCATGGGACAGATCTTTGGCTACACCTTC. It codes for CASTMGQIFGYTF.

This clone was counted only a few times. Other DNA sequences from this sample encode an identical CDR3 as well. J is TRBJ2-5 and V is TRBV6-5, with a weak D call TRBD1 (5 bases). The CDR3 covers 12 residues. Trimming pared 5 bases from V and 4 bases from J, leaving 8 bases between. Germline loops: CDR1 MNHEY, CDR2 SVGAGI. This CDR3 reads CASSLDRETQYF. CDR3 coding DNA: TGTGCCAGCAGTCTTGACAGAGAGACCCAGTACTTC.

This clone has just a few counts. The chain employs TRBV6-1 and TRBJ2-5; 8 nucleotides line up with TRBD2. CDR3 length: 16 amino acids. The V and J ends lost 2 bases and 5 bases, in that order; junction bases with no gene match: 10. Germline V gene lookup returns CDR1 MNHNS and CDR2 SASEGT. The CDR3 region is CASSEPAGEPRETQYF. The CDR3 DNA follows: TGTGCCAGCAGTGAACCAGCGGGGGAGCCGCGGGAGACCCAGTACTTC.

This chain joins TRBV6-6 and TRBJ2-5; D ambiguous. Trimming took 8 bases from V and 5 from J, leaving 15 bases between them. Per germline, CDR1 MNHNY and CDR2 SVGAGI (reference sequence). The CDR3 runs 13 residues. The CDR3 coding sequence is TGTGCCAGCGAAAACGGTATGGAGGAGACCCAGTACTTC. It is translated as CASENGMEETQYF.

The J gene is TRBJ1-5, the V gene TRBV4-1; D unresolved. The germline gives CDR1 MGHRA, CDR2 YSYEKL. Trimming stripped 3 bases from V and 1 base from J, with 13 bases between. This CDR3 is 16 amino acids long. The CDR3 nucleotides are TGCGCCAGCAGCCATCAATGGGCGGCAAGCAATCAGCCCCAGCATTTT. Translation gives CASSHQWAASNQPQHF.

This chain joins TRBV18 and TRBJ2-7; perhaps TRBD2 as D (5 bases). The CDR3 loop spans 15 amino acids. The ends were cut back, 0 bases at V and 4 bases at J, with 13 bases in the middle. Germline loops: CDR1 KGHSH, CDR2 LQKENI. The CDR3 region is CASSPPVVGRYEQYF. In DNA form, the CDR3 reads TGTGCCAGCTCACCACCTGTTGTGGGGAGATACGAGCAGTACTTC.

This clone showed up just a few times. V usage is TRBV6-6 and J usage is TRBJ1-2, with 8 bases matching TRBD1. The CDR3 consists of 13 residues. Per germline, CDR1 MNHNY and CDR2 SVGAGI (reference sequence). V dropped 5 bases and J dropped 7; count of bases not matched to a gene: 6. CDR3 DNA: TGTGCCAGCAGTCCGACAGGGGAGGGTGGCTACACCTTC. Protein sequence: CASSPTGEGGYTF.

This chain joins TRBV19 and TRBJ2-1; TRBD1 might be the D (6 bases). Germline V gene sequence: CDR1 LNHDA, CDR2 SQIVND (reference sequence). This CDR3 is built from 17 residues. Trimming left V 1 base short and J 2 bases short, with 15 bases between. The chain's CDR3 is CASSIVGRQAAYNEQFF. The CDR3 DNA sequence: TGTGCCAGTAGTATAGTAGGGAGACAGGCGGCCTACAATGAGCAGTTCTTC.

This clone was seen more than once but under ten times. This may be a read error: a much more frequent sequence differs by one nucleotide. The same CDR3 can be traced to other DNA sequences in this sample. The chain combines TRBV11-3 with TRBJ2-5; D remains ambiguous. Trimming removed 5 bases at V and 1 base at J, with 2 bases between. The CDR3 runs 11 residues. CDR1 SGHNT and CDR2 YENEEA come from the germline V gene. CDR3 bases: TGTGCCAGCAGCCTCCAAGAGACCCAGTACTTC. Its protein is CASSLQETQYF. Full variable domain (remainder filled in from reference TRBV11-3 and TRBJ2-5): EAGVVQSPRYKIIEKKQPVAFWCNPISGHNTLYWYLQNLGQGPELLIRYENEEAVDDSQLPKDRFSAERLKGVDSTLKIQPAELGDSAVYLCASSLQETQYFGPGTRLLVL.

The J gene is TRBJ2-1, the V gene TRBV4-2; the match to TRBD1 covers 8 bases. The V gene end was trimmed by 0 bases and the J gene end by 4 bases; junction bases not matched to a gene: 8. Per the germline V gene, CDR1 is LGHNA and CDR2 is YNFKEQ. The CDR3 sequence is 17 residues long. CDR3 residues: CASSQDPGQAPYNEQFF. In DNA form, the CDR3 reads TGTGCCAGCAGCCAAGACCCGGGACAGGCCCCTTACAATGAGCAGTTCTTC.

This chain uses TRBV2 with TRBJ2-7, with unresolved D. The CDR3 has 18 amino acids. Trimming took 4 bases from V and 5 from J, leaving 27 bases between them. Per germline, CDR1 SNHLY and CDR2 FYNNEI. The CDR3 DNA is TGTGCCAGCAGTGGAGCGAAGGTACCCCACGAGCCCCGGAACGAGCAGTACTTC. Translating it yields CASSGAKVPHEPRNEQYF.

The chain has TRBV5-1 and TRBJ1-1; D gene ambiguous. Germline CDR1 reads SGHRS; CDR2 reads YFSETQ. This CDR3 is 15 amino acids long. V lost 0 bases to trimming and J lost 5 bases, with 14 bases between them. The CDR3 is CASSLVTDASTEAFF. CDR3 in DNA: TGCGCCAGCAGCTTGGTAACAGACGCGAGTACTGAAGCTTTCTTT.

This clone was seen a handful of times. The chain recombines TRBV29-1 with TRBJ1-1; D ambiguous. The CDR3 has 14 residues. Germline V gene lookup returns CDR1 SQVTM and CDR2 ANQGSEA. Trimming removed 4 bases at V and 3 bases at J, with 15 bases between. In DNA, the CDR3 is TGCAGCGTTGCCCCCCGACTCAGCGACACTGAAGCTTTCTTT. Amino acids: CSVAPRLSDTEAFF. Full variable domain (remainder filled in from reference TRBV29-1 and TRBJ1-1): SAVISQKPSRDICQRGTSLTIQCQVDSQVTMMFWYRQQPGQSLTLIATANQGSEATYESGFVIDKFPISRPNLTFSTLTVSNMSPEDSSIYLCSVAPRLSDTEAFFGQGTRLTVV.

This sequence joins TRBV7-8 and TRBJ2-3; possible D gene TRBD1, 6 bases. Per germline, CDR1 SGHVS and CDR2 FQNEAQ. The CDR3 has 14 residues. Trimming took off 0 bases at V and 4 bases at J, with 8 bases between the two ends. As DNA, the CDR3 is TGTGCCAGCAGCTTAGCGGGGGCCTCAGATACGCAGTATTTT. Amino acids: CASSLAGASDTQYF.

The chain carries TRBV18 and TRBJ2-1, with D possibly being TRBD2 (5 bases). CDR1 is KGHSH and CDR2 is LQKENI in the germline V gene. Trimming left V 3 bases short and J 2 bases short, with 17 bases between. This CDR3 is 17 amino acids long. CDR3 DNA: TGTGCCAGCTCACCGGCGACTACTGAGAGGACCTACAATGAGCAGTTCTTC. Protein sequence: CASSPATTERTYNEQFF.

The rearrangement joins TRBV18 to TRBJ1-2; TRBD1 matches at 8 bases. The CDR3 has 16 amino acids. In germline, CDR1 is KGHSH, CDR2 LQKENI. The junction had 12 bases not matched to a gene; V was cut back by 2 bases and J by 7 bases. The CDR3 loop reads CASSPEGQGVMGGYTF. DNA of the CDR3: TGTGCCAGCTCACCAGAAGGACAGGGAGTAATGGGTGGCTACACCTTC.

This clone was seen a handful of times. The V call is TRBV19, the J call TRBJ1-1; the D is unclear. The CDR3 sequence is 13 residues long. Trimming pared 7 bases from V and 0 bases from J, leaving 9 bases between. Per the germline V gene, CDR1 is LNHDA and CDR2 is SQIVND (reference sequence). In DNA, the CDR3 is TGTGCCAGTACCATTACCATGAACACTGAAGCTTTCTTT. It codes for CASTITMNTEAFF.

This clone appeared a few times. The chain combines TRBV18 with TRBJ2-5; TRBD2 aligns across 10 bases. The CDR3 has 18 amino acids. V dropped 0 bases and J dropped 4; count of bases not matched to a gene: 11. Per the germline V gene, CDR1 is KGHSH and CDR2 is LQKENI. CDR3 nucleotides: TGTGCCAGCTCACCACCGGTGCCTAGCGGGGGAGCGAGAGAGACCCAGTACTTC. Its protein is CASSPPVPSGGARETQYF.

The CDR3 DNA sequence: TGTGCCAGCAGCTTGAGCGGGGAGACGAATACGCAGTATTTT. It translates to CASSLSGETNTQYF. This chain links TRBV5-4 with TRBJ2-3, with TRBD2 matching over 7 bases. From germline, CDR1 is SGHNT and CDR2 YYREEE (reference sequence). The CDR3 totals 14 residues. V dropped 1 base and J dropped 7; count of bases not matched to a gene: 6.

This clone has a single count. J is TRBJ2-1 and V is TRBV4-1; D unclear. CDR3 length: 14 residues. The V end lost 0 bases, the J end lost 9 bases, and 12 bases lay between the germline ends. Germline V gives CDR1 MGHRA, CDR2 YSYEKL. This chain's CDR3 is CASSQDLRWGEQFF. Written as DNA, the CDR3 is TGCGCCAGCAGCCAAGATCTGCGCTGGGGTGAGCAGTTCTTC.